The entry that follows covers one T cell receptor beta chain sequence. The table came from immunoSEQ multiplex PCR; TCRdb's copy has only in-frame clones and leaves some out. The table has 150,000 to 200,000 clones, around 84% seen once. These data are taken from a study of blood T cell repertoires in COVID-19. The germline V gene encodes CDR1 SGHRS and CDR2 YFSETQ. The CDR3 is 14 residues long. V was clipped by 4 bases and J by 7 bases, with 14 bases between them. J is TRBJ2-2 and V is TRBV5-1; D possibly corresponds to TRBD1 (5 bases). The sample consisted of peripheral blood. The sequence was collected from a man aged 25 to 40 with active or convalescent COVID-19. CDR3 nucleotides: TGCGCCAGCAGCGGCACAGGCACTCACGGGGAGCTGTTTTTT. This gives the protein CASSGTGTHGELFF.